The 8 T cell receptor beta chains presented below share a single source sample, sequenced in a study of blood T cell repertoires in COVID-19. Assay used: immunoSEQ multiplex PCR; TCRdb lists only in-frame clones, some missing. The data hold some 170,000 clones, with approximately 80% observed a single time. The sequenced material came from peripheral blood. Receptors were obtained from a woman between 40 and 50 years old with COVID-19, enrolled during active disease.

This clone has a handful of counts. This chain uses TRBV5-1 with TRBJ2-1, with TRBD1 identical over 10 bases. The junction had 8 bases not matched to a gene; V was cut back by 4 bases and J by 7 bases. Germline V lookup: CDR1 SGHRS, CDR2 YFSETQ. The CDR3 covers 15 residues. CDR3 sequence: CASSGRDRGENEQFF. CDR3 bases: TGCGCCAGCAGCGGCCGGGACAGGGGCGAGAATGAGCAGTTCTTC.

In this sample, this clone turned up once. The rearrangement joins TRBV11-3 to TRBJ2-2, with 12 bases identical to TRBD2. The CDR3 loop spans 15 amino acids. Germline V CDR1 and CDR2: SGHNT, YENEEA. The ends lost 8 bases at V and 6 bases at J; junction bases unmatched: 7. The DNA of the CDR3 is TGTGCCAGCTCAAGCCTAGCGGGGGGGGCCGGGGAGCTGTTTTTT. Translating it yields CASSSLAGGAGELFF.

This rearrangement joins TRBV18 to TRBJ2-7; 10 bases agree with TRBD2. Germline CDR1 and CDR2: KGHSH and LQKENI. The V segment lost 4 bases and the J segment 5 bases; nucleotides outside the gene matches: 5. CDR3 length: 14 amino acids. The CDR3 is CASSRQSGGDEQYF. CDR3 sequence (DNA): TGTGCCAGCTCACGGCAAAGCGGGGGGGACGAGCAGTACTTC.

The V gene is TRBV7-8, the J gene TRBJ2-3; 8 nucleotides agree with TRBD1. Germline CDR1 is SGHVS and CDR2 is FQNEAQ. The trim removed 7 bases at V and 4 bases at J, leaving 16 bases unmatched. The CDR3 length is 17 residues. CDR3 DNA sequence: TGTGCCAGCATCGAATCATACAGGGGGTTGGGAGCAGATACGCAGTATTTT. Residues: CASIESYRGLGADTQYF.

This sequence joins TRBV12-3 or TRBV12-4 and TRBJ1-1; D remains unclear. The CDR3 is 13 amino acids. Trimming removed 3 bases at V and 3 bases at J, with 8 bases between. The CDR3 region has the DNA TGTGCCAGCAGTTTTGGGGAGGACACTGAAGCTTTCTTT. It yields the protein CASSFGEDTEAFF.

The chain combines TRBV5-1 with TRBJ2-7, with D hard to call. CDR3 length: 14 amino acids. Per germline, CDR1 SGHRS and CDR2 YFSETQ. Trimming removed 4 bases at V and 5 bases at J, with 16 bases between. The CDR3 DNA follows: TGCGCCAGCAGCCCCTCCCCAAATAGCAACGAGCAGTACTTC. It yields the protein CASSPSPNSNEQYF.

CDR3 region: CAISESQGALFF. For the CDR3, the DNA is TGTGCCATCAGTGAGTCTCAGGGTGCTCTGTTTTTT. The chain is built from TRBV10-3 and TRBJ1-4; possibly TRBD1 for D (5 bases). This CDR3 region has 12 residues. The germline CDR1 and CDR2 sequences are ENHRY and SYGVKD. V was trimmed by 0 bases and J by 14 bases, leaving 10 bases between them.

This clone was detected many times. The chain carries TRBV5-1 and TRBJ2-4; D is perhaps TRBD2 (6 bases). Germline V gives CDR1 SGHRS, CDR2 YFSETQ. The germline V and J ends were trimmed by 4 bases and 0 bases, with 14 bases remaining between them. There are 16 residues in the CDR3. The CDR3, as DNA: TGCGCCAGCAGCCCTCGGACGGGAGTAGCCAAAAACATTCAGTACTTC. As protein: CASSPRTGVAKNIQYF.